A selection of T cell receptor beta chains follows, all from one sample in a study of blood T cell repertoires in COVID-19. The table came from immunoSEQ multiplex PCR; TCRdb's copy has only in-frame clones and leaves some out. Of roughly 190,000 clones listed, 85% to 90% are singletons. What was sequenced was peripheral blood. These TCRs come from an older woman with COVID-19, enrolled during active disease. CDR3s include the opening cysteine and the closing phenylalanine or tryptophan. The order of the fields is clone size, D gene, J gene, V gene, CDR3 protein, CDR3 DNA. The D gene is left open where the match is weak. Only some rows state a clone size, as once, few, many or a class for expanded clones.

clone size: once
D gene: TRBD2
J gene: TRBJ2-7
V gene: TRBV5-4
CDR3 protein: CASSSTRTSGSGEQYF
CDR3 DNA: TGTGCCAGCAGCTCCACCCGGACTAGCGGGAGTGGCGAGCAGTACTTC

clone size: .
D gene: TRBD1
J gene: TRBJ1-3
V gene: TRBV30
CDR3 protein: CAWSGGTGRTGNTIYF
CDR3 DNA: TGTGCCTGGAGTGGGGGGACAGGGAGAACTGGAAACACCATATATTTT

clone size: .
D gene: .
J gene: TRBJ1-2
V gene: TRBV25-1
CDR3 protein: CASGRAGVNYGYTF
CDR3 DNA: TGTGCCAGCGGACGGGCAGGGGTTAACTATGGCTACACCTTC

clone size: .
D gene: TRBD1
J gene: TRBJ2-7
V gene: TRBV7-9
CDR3 protein: CASSFDRGGYEQYF
CDR3 DNA: TGTGCCAGCAGCTTCGACAGGGGGGGGTACGAGCAGTACTTC

clone size: .
D gene: .
J gene: TRBJ2-7
V gene: TRBV4-2
CDR3 protein: CASSQGTPGEYEQYF
CDR3 DNA: TGTGCCAGCAGCCAAGGAACCCCCGGGGAATACGAGCAGTACTTC

clone size: .
D gene: TRBD1
J gene: TRBJ2-1
V gene: TRBV28
CDR3 protein: CASSSPGTGDYNEQFF
CDR3 DNA: TGTGCCAGCAGTTCGCCCGGGACAGGGGACTACAATGAGCAGTTCTTC

clone size: .
D gene: .
J gene: TRBJ2-1
V gene: TRBV5-4
CDR3 protein: CASTSYNEQFF
CDR3 DNA: TGTGCCAGCACGTCCTACAATGAGCAGTTCTTC

clone size: few
D gene: .
J gene: TRBJ1-1
V gene: TRBV4-1
CDR3 protein: CASSQGERRTEAFF
CDR3 DNA: TGCGCCAGCAGCCAAGGGGAGAGAAGGACTGAAGCTTTCTTT

clone size: .
D gene: .
J gene: TRBJ2-1
V gene: TRBV7-8
CDR3 protein: CASSLDVFEQFF
CDR3 DNA: TGTGCCAGCAGCTTAGATGTCTTTGAGCAGTTCTTC

clone size: .
D gene: .
J gene: TRBJ2-7
V gene: TRBV3-1/TRBV3-2
CDR3 protein: CASSRPGLTYEQYF
CDR3 DNA: TGTGCCAGCAGCCGGCCGGGACTTACCTACGAGCAGTACTTC

clone size: .
D gene: TRBD2
J gene: TRBJ2-7
V gene: TRBV4-1
CDR3 protein: CASSHPLAGVYEQYF
CDR3 DNA: TGCGCCAGCAGCCATCCTCTAGCGGGAGTATACGAGCAGTACTTC

clone size: .
D gene: .
J gene: TRBJ2-5
V gene: TRBV5-1
CDR3 protein: CASSLGSQETQYF
CDR3 DNA: TGCGCCAGCAGCTTGGGGAGCCAAGAGACCCAGTACTTC

clone size: .
D gene: TRBD1
J gene: TRBJ2-2
V gene: TRBV13
CDR3 protein: CASSSTSGTGWTGELFF
CDR3 DNA: TGTGCCAGCAGCTCGACCTCCGGGACAGGGTGGACCGGGGAGCTGTTTTTT

clone size: .
D gene: TRBD1
J gene: TRBJ1-6
V gene: TRBV30
CDR3 protein: CAWTGQAFSYNSPLHF
CDR3 DNA: TGTGCCTGGACCGGACAGGCCTTCTCCTATAATTCACCCCTCCACTTT

clone size: once
D gene: TRBD2
J gene: TRBJ2-3
V gene: TRBV7-2
CDR3 protein: CASSLAGTSGTDTQYF
CDR3 DNA: TGTGCCAGCAGCTTAGCCGGGACTAGCGGAACAGATACGCAGTATTTT

clone size: .
D gene: TRBD1
J gene: TRBJ1-1
V gene: TRBV2
CDR3 protein: CASSPRDREAFF
CDR3 DNA: TGTGCCAGCAGTCCCCGGGACAGGGAAGCTTTCTTT

clone size: .
D gene: TRBD1
J gene: TRBJ1-1
V gene: TRBV25-1
CDR3 protein: CASRDRMNTEAFF
CDR3 DNA: TGTGCCAGCAGGGACAGGATGAACACTGAAGCTTTCTTT

clone size: once
D gene: TRBD1
J gene: TRBJ1-4
V gene: TRBV19
CDR3 protein: CASSARQGIRLFF
CDR3 DNA: TGTGCCAGTAGTGCGCGACAGGGGATCCGGCTGTTTTTT

clone size: .
D gene: TRBD1
J gene: TRBJ1-1
V gene: TRBV27
CDR3 protein: CASSPIGTGLNTEAFF
CDR3 DNA: TGTGCCAGCAGCCCAATTGGGACAGGACTGAACACTGAAGCTTTCTTT

clone size: .
D gene: .
J gene: TRBJ1-2
V gene: TRBV2
CDR3 protein: CASRYRVRSYGYTF
CDR3 DNA: TGTGCCAGCAGGTACAGGGTTCGAAGCTATGGCTACACCTTC

clone size: .
D gene: .
J gene: TRBJ1-4
V gene: TRBV3-1/TRBV3-2
CDR3 protein: CASSPGKVLNEKLFF
CDR3 DNA: TGTGCCAGCAGCCCAGGGAAGGTGTTGAATGAAAAACTGTTTTTT

clone size: once
D gene: TRBD1
J gene: TRBJ1-5
V gene: TRBV27
CDR3 protein: CASSLLGTGGSDQPQHF
CDR3 DNA: TGTGCCAGCAGTTTATTAGGGACAGGGGGTAGCGATCAGCCCCAGCATTTT

clone size: .
D gene: TRBD2
J gene: TRBJ2-3
V gene: TRBV7-2
CDR3 protein: CASSLAKGLAGGTQYF
CDR3 DNA: TGTGCCAGCAGCTTAGCGAAGGGACTAGCCGGGGGTACGCAGTATTTT

clone size: .
D gene: .
J gene: TRBJ2-7
V gene: TRBV6-5
CDR3 protein: CASSRKGLTYEQYF
CDR3 DNA: TGTGCCAGCAGCCGAAAGGGGCTTACCTACGAGCAGTACTTC

clone size: .
D gene: TRBD1
J gene: TRBJ2-1
V gene: TRBV27
CDR3 protein: CASSPDRGAYNEQFF
CDR3 DNA: TGTGCCAGCAGCCCTGACAGGGGGGCATACAATGAGCAGTTCTTC

clone size: .
D gene: TRBD1
J gene: TRBJ2-7
V gene: TRBV5-1
CDR3 protein: CASSLFPPGTGDYEQYF
CDR3 DNA: TGCGCCAGCAGCTTGTTTCCCCCGGGGACAGGAGACTACGAGCAGTACTTC

clone size: .
D gene: .
J gene: TRBJ2-5
V gene: TRBV7-2
CDR3 protein: CASSFGEIETQYF
CDR3 DNA: TGTGCCAGCAGCTTTGGGGAGATCGAGACCCAGTACTTC

clone size: few
D gene: .
J gene: TRBJ1-3
V gene: TRBV15
CDR3 protein: CATSRTPEGRANTIYF
CDR3 DNA: TGTGCCACCAGCAGGACCCCGGAGGGGAGGGCGAACACCATATATTTT

clone size: .
D gene: .
J gene: TRBJ1-1
V gene: TRBV19
CDR3 protein: CASSIGQTPEAFF
CDR3 DNA: TGTGCCAGTAGTATTGGACAGACACCTGAAGCTTTCTTT

clone size: few
D gene: .
J gene: TRBJ2-7
V gene: TRBV18
CDR3 protein: CASSPPPTGLSSYEQYF
CDR3 DNA: TGTGCCAGCTCACCACCCCCGACAGGACTTAGCTCCTACGAGCAGTACTTC